These 28 T cell receptor beta chains were all obtained from the same sample, sequenced in a study of a mutant IDH1 vaccine in newly diagnosed glioma. Time point of the sample: week 35, safety follow-up. Vaccination comprised doses that each held 300 ug of mutant IDH1 20-mer peptide, plus topical imiquimod. Data came from immunoSEQ multiplex PCR; TCRdb stores just in-frame clones and leaves some out. Among some 50,000 clones listed, 85% to 95% were seen once. These TCRs' antigens remain unknown. This specimen was PBMCs, taken from a glioma patient whose treatment included an IDH1 peptide vaccine. The source is a man aged 50 to 60 with glioma.

The chain joins TRBV7-8 to TRBJ2-1; D gene uncertain. The germline V and J ends were trimmed by 0 bases and 7 bases, with 13 bases remaining between them. CDR3 length: 15 amino acids. The germline gives CDR1 SGHVS, CDR2 FQNEAQ. CDR3 nucleotides: TGTGCCAGCAGCTTAGCAAGGGAAGTTCGGAATGAGCAGTTCTTC. It encodes CASSLAREVRNEQFF.

V and J are TRBV5-4 and TRBJ2-7, with 13 nucleotides matching TRBD2. Germline CDR1 reads SGHNT; CDR2 reads YYREEE (reference sequence). The CDR3 extends over 15 amino acids. Losses at the gene ends were 1 base for V and 6 bases for J; bases not matched to a gene: 4. CDR3 nucleotide sequence: TGTGCCAGCAGCTTGACTAGCGGGAGGGGCGGCGAGCAGTACTTC. Protein sequence: CASSLTSGRGGEQYF. Complete variable domain (other parts from reference TRBV5-4 and TRBJ2-7): ETGVTQSPTHLIKTRGQQVTLRCSSQSGHNTVSWYQQALGQGPQFIFQYYREEENGRGNFPPRFSGLQFPNYSSELNVNALELDDSALYLCASSLTSGRGGEQYFGPGTRLTVT.

The V and J genes are TRBV7-8 and TRBJ2-3, with 11 nucleotides matching TRBD1. CDR1 is SGHVS and CDR2 is FQNEAQ in the germline V gene. Trimming removed 5 bases from V and 4 bases from J; junction bases left unmatched: 8. This CDR3 is 16 amino acids long. The CDR3 loop is CASSKRTGGVADTQYF. Here the CDR3 DNA reads TGTGCCAGCAGCAAGCGGACAGGGGGCGTGGCAGATACGCAGTATTTT.

The chain couples TRBV30 to TRBJ1-2; 8 bases are shared with TRBD1. The CDR3 is made up of 13 amino acids. The trim removed 0 bases at V and 5 bases at J, leaving 2 bases unmatched. The germline V gene has CDR1 GTSNPN and CDR2 SVGIG (reference sequence). The CDR3 bases are TGTGCCTGGAGTGTTACAGGGGGATATGGCTACACCTTC. The encoded protein is CAWSVTGGYGYTF.

The V and J genes are TRBV19 and TRBJ2-7; 9 bases match TRBD2. Germline CDR1 and CDR2: LNHDA and SQIVND (reference sequence). The V gene end was trimmed by 6 bases and the J gene end by 3 bases; junction bases not matched to a gene: 18. The CDR3 has 18 residues. The CDR3 here is CASSSLSGGSGDLYEQYF. The CDR3 DNA reads TGTGCCAGTAGCTCCCTTAGCGGGGGCAGCGGGGACCTCTACGAGCAGTACTTC.

V is TRBV5-1 and J is TRBJ1-2; D remains ambiguous. CDR3 length: 14 amino acids. The V end lost 4 bases, the J end lost 7 bases, and 17 bases lay between the germline ends. The germline V gene has CDR1 SGHRS and CDR2 YFSETQ. The CDR3 nucleotides are TGCGCCAGCAGCCCCTCGGACCCAAGCGTTGGCTACACCTTC. It is translated as CASSPSDPSVGYTF.

This chain uses TRBV28 with TRBJ1-5; D not certain. Germline CDR1 is MDHEN and CDR2 is SYDVKM. This CDR3 is built from 13 residues. The V and J ends lost 6 bases and 1 base respectively, with 7 bases between them. The CDR3: CASRVSSNQPQHF. The CDR3 DNA is TGTGCCAGCAGAGTGAGCAGCAATCAGCCCCAGCATTTT.

This clone was picked up one time. This chain links TRBV2 with TRBJ2-3, with 7 positions matching TRBD2. J lost 7 bases, V lost 5 bases, and 9 bases had no gene match. Looked up from germline, CDR1 is SNHLY and CDR2 is FYNNEI. This CDR3 has 14 amino acids. In nucleotides, the CDR3 is TGTGCCAGCAGTACCGGGCGGGGAGGGAATACGCAGTATTTT. Translated, it gives CASSTGRGGNTQYF. The variable domain in full, completed from reference TRBV2 and TRBJ2-3, reads EPEVTQTPSHQVTQMGQEVILRCVPISNHLYFYWYRQILGQKVEFLVSFYNNEISEKSEIFDDQFSVERPDGSNFTLKIRSTKLEDSAMYFCASSTGRGGNTQYFGPGTRLTVL.

The chain carries TRBV7-6 and TRBJ2-7; 12 bases align to TRBD2. V dropped 2 bases and J dropped 5; count of bases not matched to a gene: 4. This CDR3 region has 15 residues. Germline V gene data show CDR1 as SGHVS and CDR2 as FNYEAQ. The CDR3 sequence is CASSLTSGRIHEQYF. For the CDR3, the DNA is TGTGCCAGCAGCTTAACTAGCGGGAGGATCCACGAGCAGTACTTC.

This chain connects TRBV27 to TRBJ2-1, with 12 bases matching TRBD2. The J segment lost 6 bases and the V segment lost 7 bases, leaving 1 base of the junction unmatched. Germline V lookup: CDR1 MNHEY, CDR2 SMNVEV (reference sequence). The CDR3 is 13 amino acids. CDR3 region: CASTSGRGNEQFF. In DNA, the CDR3 is TGTGCCAGCACTAGCGGGAGGGGCAATGAGCAGTTCTTC.

The J gene is TRBJ2-1, the V gene TRBV5-1, with 7 nucleotides matching TRBD2. CDR3 length: 13 amino acids. Germline lookup yields CDR1 SGHRS and CDR2 YFSETQ. The V gene end was trimmed by 2 bases and the J gene end by 9 bases; junction bases not matched to a gene: 5. The DNA for the CDR3 is TGCGCCAGCAGCTTTTTGCGGGAGATTGAGCAGTTCTTC. Translating gives CASSFLREIEQFF.

V and J are TRBV2 and TRBJ1-3, with 7 bases lining up with TRBD1. V shed 8 bases, J shed 3 bases, and the junction held 7 bases outside the gene matches. The CDR3 length is 14 residues. Germline values: CDR1 SNHLY, CDR2 FYNNEI. The CDR3 DNA reads as TGTGCCAGCCAACAGGGGATAAATGGAAACACCATATATTTT. Protein: CASQQGINGNTIYF.

The chain combines TRBV15 with TRBJ2-5; possible D gene TRBD2, 7 bases. Germline lookup yields CDR1 LNHNV and CDR2 YYDKDF (reference sequence). Trimming stripped 3 bases from V and 5 bases from J, with 13 bases between. This CDR3 spans 14 amino acids. The CDR3, as DNA: TGTGCCACCAGCAGCGCGGGGGCGGCGGAGACCCAGTACTTC. It codes for CATSSAGAAETQYF.

The rearrangement links TRBV28 to TRBJ1-2; D is ambiguous. CDR1 MDHEN and CDR2 SYDVKM come from the germline V gene. This CDR3 is 12 amino acids long. Trimming cost V 3 bases and J 0 bases, with 2 bases left between them. In DNA, the CDR3 is TGTGCCAGCAGTTTCCCTAACTATGGCTACACCTTC. Protein product: CASSFPNYGYTF.

The chain is built from TRBV2 and TRBJ2-2; D may match TRBD1 or TRBD2 (6 bases each). Per the germline V gene, CDR1 is SNHLY and CDR2 is FYNNEI. V shed 6 bases and J shed 4 bases, with 18 bases lying between them. The CDR3 runs 16 residues. The CDR3 protein is CASRAARGATTGELFF. The CDR3 coding sequence is TGTGCCAGCAGAGCCGCGAGGGGGGCAACCACCGGGGAGCTGTTTTTT.

The CDR3 DNA reads TGTGCCAGCAGTTCCCGACGCGATCAGCCCCAGCATTTT. As protein: CASSSRRDQPQHF. The chain has TRBV27 and TRBJ1-5; D unclear. Per the germline V gene, CDR1 is MNHEY and CDR2 is SMNVEV (reference sequence). V was shortened by 4 bases and J by 5 bases, with 9 bases between the two germline ends. The CDR3 runs to 13 residues.

This chain links TRBV27 with TRBJ1-4; a weak D match, TRBD1 (5 bases). From germline, CDR1 is MNHEY and CDR2 SMNVEV (reference sequence). The V end was cut by 4 bases, the J end by 10 bases, with 10 bases between. This CDR3 region has 12 residues. The DNA for the CDR3 is TGTGCCAGCAGTTCAATGGGGGGAAAACTGTTTTTT. Its protein is CASSSMGGKLFF.

The chain employs TRBV5-1 and TRBJ1-3; D might be TRBD1 (5 bases). V shed 3 bases and J shed 0 bases, with 13 bases lying between them. The CDR3 has 16 amino acids. CDR1 and CDR2 (germline): SGHRS, YFSETQ. The CDR3 here is CASSSTEAFSGNTIYF. The CDR3 DNA reads as TGCGCCAGCAGCTCGACAGAAGCGTTCTCTGGAAACACCATATATTTT. Combining the CDR3 with reference TRBV5-1 and TRBJ1-3 gives the whole variable domain KAGVTQTPRYLIKTRGQQVTLSCSPISGHRSVSWYQQTPGQGLQFLFEYFSETQRNKGNFPGRFSGRQFSNSRSEMNVSTLELGDSALYLCASSSTEAFSGNTIYFGEGSWLTVV.

This chain links TRBV5-8 with TRBJ2-7, with TRBD1 matching over 7 bases. CDR3 size: 17 residues. Unmatched junction bases numbered 14, after V lost 0 bases and J lost 5 bases. The germline V gene has CDR1 SGHTS and CDR2 YDEGEE. Here the CDR3 reads CASSLVVGQGDSDEQYF. The CDR3 nucleotides are TGTGCCAGCAGCTTGGTGGTGGGTCAGGGGGATTCCGACGAGCAGTACTTC.

The chain joins TRBV5-6 to TRBJ1-2, with 7 bases fitting TRBD1. Germline V gene lookup returns CDR1 SGHDT and CDR2 YYEEEE. V shed 2 bases, J shed 3 bases, and the junction held 4 bases outside the gene matches. This CDR3 is built from 14 residues. Here the CDR3 DNA reads TGTGCCAGCAGCTTAGGTCAGGGGGACTATGGCTACACCTTC. Translating gives CASSLGQGDYGYTF.

This clone was recorded once. The chain uses TRBV5-6 and TRBJ2-3, with 14 positions matching TRBD2. There are 18 residues in the CDR3. Germline CDR1 reads SGHDT; CDR2 reads YYEEEE. V trimming: 3 bases; J trimming: 7 bases; junction bases outside the gene matches: 13. The CDR3 spells CASSSTGLAGVVANTQYF. CDR3 nucleotides: TGTGCCAGCAGCTCGACGGGACTAGCGGGGGTCGTCGCAAATACGCAGTATTTT.

The chain recombines TRBV6-1 with TRBJ1-1; D is undetermined. Per germline, CDR1 MNHNS and CDR2 SASEGT. The CDR3 length is 15 residues. Trimming removed 2 bases at V and 2 bases at J, with 12 bases between. For the CDR3, the DNA is TGTGCCAGCAGTGAAAGGTCTTCCCTAAACACTGAAGCTTTCTTT. Translated: CASSERSSLNTEAFF.

The sample holds one count of this clone. The V and J genes are TRBV2 and TRBJ1-1; D remains ambiguous. Germline V gives CDR1 SNHLY, CDR2 FYNNEI. Trimming removed 4 bases at V and 3 bases at J, with 12 bases between. The CDR3 runs to 14 residues. The CDR3 region has the DNA TGTGCCAGCAGTGTTGGCCTAAGGGACACTGAAGCTTTCTTT. Its protein is CASSVGLRDTEAFF.

The chain carries TRBV29-1 and TRBJ2-3; 8 nucleotides line up with TRBD2. Per germline, CDR1 SQVTM and CDR2 ANQGSEA. The CDR3 length is 15 residues. Losses at the gene ends were 6 bases for V and 0 bases for J; bases not matched to a gene: 8. The chain's CDR3 is CSVSGLDPSTDTQYF. Written as DNA, the CDR3 is TGCAGCGTCTCGGGACTAGACCCCAGCACAGATACGCAGTATTTT.

This clone was picked up one time. The chain is built from TRBV9 and TRBJ2-2; D possibly corresponds to TRBD1 (5 bases). The germline V gene has CDR1 SGDLS and CDR2 YYNGEE. The CDR3 has 17 residues. With 4 bases removed from V and 4 bases from J, the gap between germline ends came to 20 bases. The CDR3 protein is CASSPVRSGYLTGELFF. The CDR3 DNA is TGTGCCAGCAGCCCCGTAAGGTCAGGGTATCTCACCGGGGAGCTGTTTTTT. Using reference TRBV9 and TRBJ2-2 for the parts outside the CDR3, the full variable domain is DSGVTQTPKHLITATGQRVTLRCSPRSGDLSVYWYQQSLDQGLQFLIQYYNGEERAKGNILERFSAQQFPDLHSELNLSSLELGDSALYFCASSPVRSGYLTGELFFGEGSRLTVL.

The J gene is TRBJ2-6, the V gene TRBV7-9; D might be TRBD1 (6 bases). This CDR3 has 15 amino acids. CDR1 is SEHNR, CDR2 FQNEAQ, per germline (reference sequence). Trimming pared 5 bases from V and 0 bases from J, leaving 8 bases between. This CDR3 is CASSRTASGANVLTF. CDR3 coding DNA: TGTGCCAGCAGCAGGACAGCCTCTGGGGCCAACGTCCTGACTTTC.

Here the CDR3 DNA reads TGTGCCATCAGTGAGTCAACGAATCAGCCCCAGCATTTT. It translates to CAISESTNQPQHF. The genes are TRBV10-3 and TRBJ1-5; no reliable D call. This CDR3 region has 13 residues. From germline, CDR1 is ENHRY and CDR2 SYGVKD. Trimming took 0 bases from V and 4 from J, leaving 4 bases between them.

In nucleotides, the CDR3 is TGTGCCAGCAGCTCTGCACCGGGACAGGGGGACTTGGGAGCTTTCTTT. Translation: CASSSAPGQGDLGAFF. This chain joins TRBV28 and TRBJ1-1; 11 bases are shared with TRBD1. Germline CDR1 reads MDHEN; CDR2 reads SYDVKM. Losses at the gene ends were 6 bases for V and 10 bases for J; bases not matched to a gene: 16. CDR3 size: 16 residues.